The source of this T cell receptor (beta chain) is a study of identical twins. The CDR3 runs to 15 residues. V lost 2 bases to trimming and J lost 0 bases, with 11 bases between them. Germline V gives CDR1 SQVTM, CDR2 ANQGSEA. cDNA molecules carried unique molecular identifiers, and template switching added a universal primer site. TCRdb itself ran the 5' RACE reads through MiXCR, one entry per CDR3 protein. The sample records around 1.7 million distinct CDR3 sequences, about 32% being singletons. The chain joins TRBV29-1 to TRBJ1-3; D is uncertain. The specimen was cord blood. This TCR was recovered from a newborn girl in good health. The CDR3 coding sequence is TGCAGCGTTGAATTTTCACGGCACTCTGGAAACACCATATATTTT. Protein sequence: CSVEFSRHSGNTIYF.